Each of the 12 T cell receptor beta chains below was sequenced from the same sample in a study of OX40 agonist ivuxolimab in advanced cancers. Assay: immunoSEQ multiplex PCR; the TCRdb copy retains only in-frame clones and omits some. The sample records about 73,000 clones, roughly 86% being singletons. The material sequenced was CD4+ or CD8+ T cells sorted from blood, taken in a trial of the OX40 agonist ivuxolimab. The receptors were sampled from an adult with an advanced solid tumor such as melanoma, head and neck, liver or kidney cancer.

This chain uses TRBV6-5 with TRBJ2-5; 8 positions agree with TRBD1. CDR1 is MNHEY, CDR2 SVGAGI, per germline. The V and J ends lost 5 bases and 2 bases, in that order; junction bases with no gene match: 4. The CDR3 length is 14 residues. The CDR3 is CASSRGQGQETQYF. In DNA, the CDR3 is TGTGCCAGCAGTCGCGGACAGGGTCAAGAGACCCAGTACTTC.

The gene calls are TRBV5-1 and TRBJ2-1; TRBD1 aligns across 7 bases. This CDR3 spans 15 amino acids. Germline V gene lookup returns CDR1 SGHRS and CDR2 YFSETQ. V trimming: 4 bases; J trimming: 2 bases; junction bases outside the gene matches: 6. CDR3 nucleotides: TGCGCCAGCAGCCTAGACAGGGCCCCCTACAATGAGCAGTTCTTC. This sequence encodes CASSLDRAPYNEQFF. Full variable domain (rest looked up from reference TRBV5-1 and TRBJ2-1): KAGVTQTPRYLIKTRGQQVTLSCSPISGHRSVSWYQQTPGQGLQFLFEYFSETQRNKGNFPGRFSGRQFSNSRSEMNVSTLELGDSALYLCASSLDRAPYNEQFFGPGTRLTVL.

This clone was seen once. This chain links TRBV29-1 with TRBJ1-1, with 8 bases lining up with TRBD1. CDR1 and CDR2 (germline): SQVTM, ANQGSEA. The CDR3 consists of 10 residues. J was trimmed by 9 bases and V by 6 bases; bases with no gene match: 3. The CDR3 region is CSVLRGQAFF. CDR3 DNA sequence: TGCAGCGTCCTCAGGGGGCAAGCTTTCTTT.

The V and J genes are TRBV6-5 and TRBJ2-7; a weak D match, TRBD2 (5 bases). Germline lookup yields CDR1 MNHEY and CDR2 SVGAGI. With 2 bases removed from V and 6 bases from J, the gap between germline ends came to 11 bases. This CDR3 is 13 amino acids long. CDR3 sequence: CASSYPGKGEQYF. Here the CDR3 DNA reads TGTGCCAGCAGTTACCCCGGGAAAGGCGAGCAGTACTTC.

The V call is TRBV27, the J call TRBJ2-7; TRBD2 matches 12 bases. The CDR3 has 16 amino acids. Losses at the gene ends were 5 bases for V and 5 bases for J; bases not matched to a gene: 10. The V gene's germline CDR1 is MNHEY and CDR2 SMNVEV (reference sequence). CDR3 in DNA: TGTGCCAGCAGTCATTATAGGACTAGCGGGGTAGACGAGCAGTACTTC. Translation: CASSHYRTSGVDEQYF.

CDR3 bases: TGTGCCAGCAGTTTAACAGGGGCGTATCAGCCCCAGCATTTT. This sequence encodes CASSLTGAYQPQHF. The rearrangement joins TRBV28 to TRBJ1-5; 7 nucleotides line up with TRBD1. V lost 2 bases to trimming and J lost 5 bases; unmatched junction nucleotides: 3. Germline-derived CDR1 and CDR2 are MDHEN and SYDVKM. The CDR3 extends over 14 amino acids.

This chain joins TRBV5-4 and TRBJ2-1; TRBD2 matches 7 bases. The trim removed 0 bases at V and 10 bases at J, leaving 10 bases unmatched. The CDR3 length is 15 residues. Germline CDR1 SGHNT, CDR2 YYREEE (reference sequence). This chain's CDR3 is CASSLGPGGWNEQFF. The CDR3 bases are TGTGCCAGCAGCTTGGGTCCGGGGGGTTGGAACGAGCAGTTCTTC.

This chain links TRBV27 with TRBJ2-2; weak D call: TRBD1 (5 bases). CDR1 is MNHEY and CDR2 is SMNVEV in the germline V gene (reference sequence). With 6 bases removed from V and 2 bases from J, the gap between germline ends came to 16 bases. This CDR3 contains 16 residues. The CDR3 region has the DNA TGTGCCAGCAGCCGCCCGGCAGGGCCCAACACCGGGGAGCTGTTTTTT. Protein product: CASSRPAGPNTGELFF.

The gene calls are TRBV10-3 and TRBJ1-4, with a weak D call TRBD1 (5 bases). V lost 2 bases and J lost 7, with 14 bases in between. Per germline, CDR1 ENHRY and CDR2 SYGVKD. The CDR3 has 15 residues. In DNA form, the CDR3 reads TGTGCCATCAGTGAGCCTCCCGGGAGGGGTGAAAAACTGTTTTTT. Amino acids: CAISEPPGRGEKLFF.

The chain employs TRBV5-1 and TRBJ2-2; TRBD2 aligns across 7 bases. Germline CDR1 and CDR2: SGHRS and YFSETQ. The trim removed 3 bases at V and 0 bases at J, leaving 5 bases unmatched. This CDR3 is 16 amino acids long. The CDR3 DNA is TGCGCCAGCAGCTCCTCAGCGGGATCGAACACCGGGGAGCTGTTTTTT. Translating gives CASSSSAGSNTGELFF.

The rearrangement uses TRBV7-2 and TRBJ2-2; D is unresolved. V was clipped by 3 bases and J by 9 bases, with 5 bases between them. Germline V gives CDR1 SGHTA, CDR2 FQGNSA. This CDR3 comprises 11 residues. CDR3: CASSFNRELFF. CDR3 DNA: TGTGCCAGCAGCTTTAACCGGGAGCTGTTTTTT.

V and J are TRBV18 and TRBJ1-5, with TRBD1 matching over 7 bases. CDR1 and CDR2 (germline): KGHSH, LQKENI. The V gene end was trimmed by 8 bases and the J gene end by 7 bases; junction bases not matched to a gene: 8. This CDR3 region has 13 residues. CDR3 in DNA: TGTGCCAGCAAACAGGGGATAGAACAGCCCCAGCATTTT. Translating it yields CASKQGIEQPQHF. The whole variable domain, filled in from reference TRBV18 and TRBJ1-5, reads NAGVMQNPRHLVRRRGQEARLRCSPMKGHSHVYWYRQLPEEGLKFMVYLQKENIIDESGMPKERFSAEFPKEGPSILRIQQVVRGDSAAYFCASKQGIEQPQHFGDGTRLSIL.